These 19 T cell receptor beta chains came from one sample sequenced in a study of cytomegalovirus exposure and HLA in healthy donors. PCR was performed using 60 Vbeta and 13 Jbeta primers. Produced via immunoSEQ multiplex PCR; TCRdb's table is partial and in-frame only. The sample yields 120,000 or so clones, approximately 80% seen once. Sequencing was done on a sample of PBMCs. All receptors come from a man between 25 and 39 years old in good health and CMV-seropositive.

The genes are TRBV13 and TRBJ2-5; possible D gene TRBD1, 7 bases. The germline V gene has CDR1 PRHDT and CDR2 FYEKMQ (reference sequence). V gave up 0 bases and J gave up 5 bases, with 10 bases separating them. CDR3 size: 14 residues. The CDR3 nucleotides are TGTGCCAGCAGCTTAGGGACAGGGAGGGAGACCCAGTACTTC. Amino acid sequence: CASSLGTGRETQYF. Based on the CDR3 plus reference TRBV13 and TRBJ2-5, the full variable domain is AAGVIQSPRHLIKEKRETATLKCYPIPRHDTVYWYQQGPGQDPQFLISFYEKMQSDKGSIPDRFSAQQFSDYHSELNMSSLELGDSALYFCASSLGTGRETQYFGPGTRLLVL.

The table lists this clone with a few counts. The chain links TRBV11-2 to TRBJ2-3, with unresolved D. V lost 2 bases, J lost 1 base, and 7 bases lay in between. CDR1 and CDR2 (germline): SGHAT, FQNNGV. The CDR3 extends over 14 amino acids. The CDR3, as DNA: TGTGCCAGCAGCTTATCCTTCGGCACAGATACGCAGTATTTT. Residues: CASSLSFGTDTQYF.

The chain links TRBV18 to TRBJ2-7; a possible D gene is TRBD2 (5 bases). V shed 1 base and J shed 4 bases, with 14 bases lying between them. Germline lookup yields CDR1 KGHSH and CDR2 LQKENI. The CDR3 is 15 amino acids. In DNA form, the CDR3 reads TGTGCCAGCTCACCACGTGACGGAACGGGATACGAGCAGTACTTC. It specifies CASSPRDGTGYEQYF.

V gene TRBV6-4 combines with J gene TRBJ2-7; 8 bases agree with TRBD2. This CDR3 region has 19 residues. Germline CDR1 is MRHNA and CDR2 is SNTAGT. The junction had 22 bases not matched to a gene; V was cut back by 5 bases and J by 4 bases. CDR3 DNA sequence: TGTGCCAGCAGTCCGCAGGTCAGGGGATGGGCTAGCGGGTCATACGAGCAGTACTTC. It yields the protein CASSPQVRGWASGSYEQYF.

A word on this clone: The sample contains more than one DNA sequence encoding this CDR3. The chain has TRBV7-6 and TRBJ2-3; no definite D call. This CDR3 comprises 12 residues. The V end was cut by 2 bases, the J end by 5 bases, with 5 bases between. Germline lookup yields CDR1 SGHVS and CDR2 FNYEAQ. In DNA, the CDR3 is TGTGCCAGCAGCTTACTGCGAGATACGCAGTATTTT. Amino acid sequence: CASSLLRDTQYF.

This chain links TRBV29-1 with TRBJ2-5; the D gene is possibly TRBD1 (5 bases). Germline loops: CDR1 SQVTM, CDR2 ANQGSEA. The V end was cut by 2 bases, the J end by 2 bases, with 12 bases between. This CDR3 region has 14 residues. For the CDR3, the DNA is TGCAGCGTTGAACCCCCGACAGTGCAAGAGACCCAGTACTTC. It encodes CSVEPPTVQETQYF.

This clone was detected a few times. The CDR3 protein is CASSLVMGQGKFGELFF. CDR3 bases: TGTGCCAGCAGCTTAGTGATGGGCCAGGGGAAGTTCGGGGAGCTGTTTTTT. J is TRBJ2-2 and V is TRBV7-2; D possibly corresponds to TRBD1 (6 bases). CDR1 is SGHTA and CDR2 is FQGNSA in the germline V gene. There are 17 residues in the CDR3. Deletions cut 1 base from V and 7 bases from J, with 19 bases between. The full variable domain, in which reference TRBV7-2 and TRBJ2-2 provide the parts outside the CDR3, is GAGVSQSPSNKVTEKGKDVELRCDPISGHTALYWYRQSLGQGLEFLIYFQGNSAPDKSGLPSDRFSAERTGGSVSTLTIQRTQQEDSAVYLCASSLVMGQGKFGELFFGEGSRLTVL.

The rearrangement joins TRBV12-5 to TRBJ1-1; D unclear. Germline V gene sequence: CDR1 LGHNT, CDR2 FRNRAP. This CDR3 has 13 amino acids. Trimming left V 6 bases short and J 1 base short, with 9 bases between. This CDR3 reads CASGNGGNTEAFF. The CDR3 DNA reads as TGTGCTAGTGGGAACGGAGGGAACACTGAAGCTTTCTTT.

This sequence joins TRBV5-1 and TRBJ1-2, with D unclear. Germline V gene data show CDR1 as SGHRS and CDR2 as YFSETQ. V was pared by 0 bases and J by 4 bases, with 10 bases between. CDR3 length equals 14 residues. The CDR3 DNA reads TGCGCCAGCAGCTTGGCCGAGGTTGGCTATGGCTACACCTTC. This gives the protein CASSLAEVGYGYTF.

The chain recombines TRBV2 with TRBJ1-2; D perhaps matches TRBD1 (6 bases). The V gene's germline CDR1 is SNHLY and CDR2 FYNNEI. V was clipped by 6 bases and J by 0 bases, with 8 bases between them. The length of the CDR3 is 13 residues. The CDR3: CASRDSPNYGYTF. CDR3 DNA: TGTGCCAGCAGGGACAGCCCTAACTATGGCTACACCTTC.

The V and J genes are TRBV27 and TRBJ1-2; weak D call: TRBD1 (5 bases). Germline V lookup: CDR1 MNHEY, CDR2 SMNVEV (reference sequence). This CDR3 has 14 amino acids. V lost 5 bases to trimming and J lost 7 bases, with 17 bases between them. In DNA form, the CDR3 reads TGTGCCAGCAGTCCTCCCCCAGGGAAGGTTGGCTACACCTTC. This encodes CASSPPPGKVGYTF.

V and J are TRBV18 and TRBJ1-5; D uncertain. Between the trimmed V and J ends, which lost 5 bases and 4 bases, there was a span of 15 bases. CDR1 is KGHSH, CDR2 LQKENI, per germline. The CDR3 runs 15 residues. The CDR3 nucleotides are TGTGCCAGCTCATCTTATGGCCCTGATAATCAGCCCCAGCATTTT. It specifies CASSSYGPDNQPQHF.

This chain connects TRBV4-3 to TRBJ2-3, with TRBD2 matching 9 bases. After removal of 1 base from V and 4 bases from J, the junction contained 3 bases not matched to a gene. The germline CDR1 and CDR2 sequences are LGHNA and YSLEER. The CDR3 is 15 amino acids. DNA of the CDR3: TGCGCCAGCAGCCAAGCGGCGGGAGGGCCAGATACGCAGTATTTT. This encodes CASSQAAGGPDTQYF.

The CDR3 spells CASSPNSQLYGYTF. CDR3 sequence (DNA): TGTGCCAGCTCACCCAATTCACAGCTCTATGGCTACACCTTC. V gene TRBV18 combines with J gene TRBJ1-2; D ambiguous. V lost 3 bases, J lost 4 bases, and 12 bases lay in between. Germline V gene lookup returns CDR1 KGHSH and CDR2 LQKENI. The CDR3 is made up of 14 amino acids.

The chain has TRBV13 and TRBJ1-2, with D hard to call. Germline V lookup: CDR1 PRHDT, CDR2 FYEKMQ (reference sequence). Trimming took off 5 bases at V and 4 bases at J, with 11 bases between the two ends. This CDR3 has 13 residues. The CDR3 coding sequence is TGTGCCAGCAGCCCGAGAGAGCTCTATGGCTACACCTTC. Its translation is CASSPRELYGYTF. Supplemented by reference TRBV13 and TRBJ1-2, the full variable domain reads AAGVIQSPRHLIKEKRETATLKCYPIPRHDTVYWYQQGPGQDPQFLISFYEKMQSDKGSIPDRFSAQQFSDYHSELNMSSLELGDSALYFCASSPRELYGYTFGSGTRLTVV.

This chain uses TRBV23-1 with TRBJ2-1; D is unresolved. TRBV23-1 is an ORF, with its function uncertain. The CDR3 length is 14 residues. Trimming pared 6 bases from V and 0 bases from J, leaving 9 bases between. The CDR3 loop is CASRQRDSYNEQFF. DNA of the CDR3: TGCGCCAGCAGACAGAGAGACTCCTACAATGAGCAGTTCTTC.

As DNA, the CDR3 is TGTGCCAGCAGGCCCGGACTAACCGGGGAGCTGTTTTTT. This sequence encodes CASRPGLTGELFF. This chain links TRBV6-5 with TRBJ2-2; TRBD2 is a possible D gene (6 bases). The CDR3 spans 13 residues. CDR1 MNHEY and CDR2 SVGAGI come from the germline V gene. Trimming took 6 bases from V and 5 from J, leaving 10 bases between them.

The chain employs TRBV7-9 and TRBJ1-4; maybe TRBD1 (5 bases). Germline V CDR1 and CDR2: SEHNR, FQNEAQ (reference sequence). Trimming cost V 5 bases and J 3 bases, with 16 bases left between them. This CDR3 is 16 amino acids long. The CDR3 DNA reads as TGTGCCAGCAGCACCCAGGGTGTTAAACCTAATGAAAAACTGTTTTTT. It is translated as CASSTQGVKPNEKLFF.

Worth noting for this clone: This CDR3 is also generated by other DNA sequences in the sample. The J gene is TRBJ2-5, the V gene TRBV11-1; tentatively, D is TRBD1 (5 bases). Germline V gene lookup returns CDR1 SGHAT and CDR2 FQDESV (reference sequence). CDR3 length equals 15 residues. Trimming left V 5 bases short and J 5 bases short, with 18 bases between. The CDR3 region is CASSPRDRVGETQYF. The CDR3 nucleotides are TGTGCCAGCAGCCCCAGGGATAGGGTCGGCGAGACCCAGTACTTC.